This paragraph reports one TCR beta chain. The target antigen is unknown. The CDR3 has 15 residues. The germline CDR1 and CDR2 sequences are MNHEY and SMNVEV (reference sequence). V was pared by 4 bases and J by 4 bases, with 7 bases of the junction left unmatched. The sample is drawn from a study of ipilimumab plus nivolumab after autologous stem cell transplantation. General study results and limits: Per the authors, repertoire, Treg and microbiota data justify further study.

Some clones are missing from TCRdb's copy, which holds only in-frame ones; the method was immunoSEQ multiplex PCR. The sample consists of fewer than 45,000 clones, around 92% of them appearing once. The chain has TRBV27 and TRBJ2-5; TRBD2 matches 9 bases. Sequenced here: PBMCs, sampled in a trial of ipilimumab plus nivolumab as post-transplant consolidation. The TCR originated in a male donor with multiple myeloma. The DNA of the CDR3 is TGTGCCAGCAGTTCGATAGCGGGAGTGAGAGAGACCCAGTACTTC. Protein product: CASSSIAGVRETQYF.